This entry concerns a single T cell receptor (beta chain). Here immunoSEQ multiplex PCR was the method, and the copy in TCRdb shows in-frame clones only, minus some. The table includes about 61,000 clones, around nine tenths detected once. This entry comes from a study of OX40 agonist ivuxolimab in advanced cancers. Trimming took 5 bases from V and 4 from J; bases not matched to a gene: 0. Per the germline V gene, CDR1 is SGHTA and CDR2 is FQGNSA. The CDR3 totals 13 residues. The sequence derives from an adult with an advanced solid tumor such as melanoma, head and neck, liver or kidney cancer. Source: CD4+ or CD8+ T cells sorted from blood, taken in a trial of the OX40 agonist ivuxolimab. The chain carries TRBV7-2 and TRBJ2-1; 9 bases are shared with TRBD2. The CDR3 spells CASSAGGYNEQFF. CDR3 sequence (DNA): TGTGCCAGCAGCGCGGGGGGGTACAATGAGCAGTTCTTC.